This TCR beta chain was captured in a study of cytomegalovirus exposure and HLA in healthy donors. This clone came up a few times. Its matching antigen is unknown. This CDR3 is built from 14 residues. Germline V CDR1 and CDR2: MDHEN, SYDVKM. The germline V and J ends were trimmed by 2 bases and 3 bases, with 10 bases remaining between them. PCR used 60 Vbeta primers and 13 Jbeta primers. Produced via immunoSEQ multiplex PCR; TCRdb's table is partial and in-frame only. The table includes over 150,000 clones, about 63% detected once. General study points: At a 0.05 false discovery rate, a later analysis found some 17,000 TCR beta sequences to be associated with HLA alleles. Exclusion as indistinguishable affected some V segments, including TRBV6-2 and TRBV6-3.

The specimen sequenced was PBMCs. This receptor was identified in a woman in her forties in good health and CMV-seropositive. The chain links TRBV28 to TRBJ1-2, with a possible D match to TRBD1 (5 bases). In DNA, the CDR3 is TGTGCCAGCAGTTTAGGGGGGTCGGACTATGGCTACACCTTC. Residues: CASSLGGSDYGYTF.